Sequencing of this TCR beta chain was carried out in a study of cytomegalovirus exposure and HLA in healthy donors. Across the whole study: As an earlier analysis found, around 170 million T cells yielded 90 million to 140 million unique TCR beta sequences.

With 0 bases removed from V and 6 bases from J, the gap between germline ends came to 11 bases. The CDR3 runs to 14 residues. CDR1 and CDR2 from the germline V gene are MNHNY and SVGAGI (reference sequence). Primers for the PCR totalled 60 Vbeta and 13 Jbeta. The data were produced by immunoSEQ multiplex PCR, yet TCRdb's version contains in-frame clones alone and is incomplete. The table shows some 170,000 clones, with more than 80% occurring only once. To note about this clone: Antigen unknown.

Study-level points and caveats: Later analysis identified a missense DCLRE1C variant that was linked to TCR beta V- and J-gene trimming. About 87% or about 30% of the time was how often most TCR beta V segments were productive, according to an earlier analysis. Presence/absence analyses supposed approximately even sequencing depth among donors.

Input material: PBMCs. The V and J genes are TRBV6-6 and TRBJ1-1; TRBD1 is a possible D gene (6 bases). The source of this sequence is a woman between 18 and 29 years old in good health and CMV-seronegative. The CDR3 sequence: CASSYSIRQAEAFF. As DNA, the CDR3 is TGTGCCAGCAGTTACTCGATCCGACAGGCTGAAGCTTTCTTT.